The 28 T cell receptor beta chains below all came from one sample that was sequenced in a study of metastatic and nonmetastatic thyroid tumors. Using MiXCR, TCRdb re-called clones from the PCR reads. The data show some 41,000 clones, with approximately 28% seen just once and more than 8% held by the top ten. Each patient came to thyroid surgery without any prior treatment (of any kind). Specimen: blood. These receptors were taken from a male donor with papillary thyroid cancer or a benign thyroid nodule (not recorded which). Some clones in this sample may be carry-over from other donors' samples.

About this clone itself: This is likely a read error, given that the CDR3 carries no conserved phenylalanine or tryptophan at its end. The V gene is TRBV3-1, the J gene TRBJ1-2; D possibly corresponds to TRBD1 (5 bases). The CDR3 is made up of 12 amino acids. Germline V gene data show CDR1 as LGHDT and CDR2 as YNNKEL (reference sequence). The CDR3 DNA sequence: TGTGCTAGCAGCCTTGACAGATATGGCTACACCTTA. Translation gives CASSLDRYGYTL.

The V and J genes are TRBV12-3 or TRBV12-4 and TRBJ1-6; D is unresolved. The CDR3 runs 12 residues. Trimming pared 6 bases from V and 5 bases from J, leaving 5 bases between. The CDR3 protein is CASRQDNSPLHF. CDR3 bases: TGTGCCAGCAGACAAGATAATTCACCCCTCCACTTT.

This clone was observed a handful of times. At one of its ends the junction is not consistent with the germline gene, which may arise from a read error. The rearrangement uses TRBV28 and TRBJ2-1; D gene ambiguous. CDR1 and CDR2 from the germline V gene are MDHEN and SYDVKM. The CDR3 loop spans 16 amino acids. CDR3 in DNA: TGCGCCAGCAGCCAAGATTCAAAGCGAATCTACAATGAGCAGTTCTTC. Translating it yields CASSQDSKRIYNEQFF.

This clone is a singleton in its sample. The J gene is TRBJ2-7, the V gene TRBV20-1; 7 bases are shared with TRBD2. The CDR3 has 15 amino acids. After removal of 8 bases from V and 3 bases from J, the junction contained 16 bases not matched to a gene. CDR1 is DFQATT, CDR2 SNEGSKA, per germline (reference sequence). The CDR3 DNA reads TGCAGTTCCTCATTAGCGGGTACCAGGAACTACGAGCAGTACTTC. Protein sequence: CSSSLAGTRNYEQYF.

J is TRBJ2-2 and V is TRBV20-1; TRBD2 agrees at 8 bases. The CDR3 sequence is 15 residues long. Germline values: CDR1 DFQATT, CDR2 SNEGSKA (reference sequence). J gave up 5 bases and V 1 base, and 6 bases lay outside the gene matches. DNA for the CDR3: TGCAGTGCTAGAGCCAGCGGGAGTGGGACCGGGGAGCTGTTTTTT. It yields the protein CSARASGSGTGELFF.

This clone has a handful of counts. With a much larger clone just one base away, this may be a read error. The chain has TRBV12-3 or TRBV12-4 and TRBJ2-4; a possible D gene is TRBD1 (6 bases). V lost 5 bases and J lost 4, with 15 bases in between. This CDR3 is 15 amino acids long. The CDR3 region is CASSTRTVPKNIQYF. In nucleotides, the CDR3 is TGTGCCAGCAGTACCCGGACAGTGCCAAAAAACATTCAGTACTTC.

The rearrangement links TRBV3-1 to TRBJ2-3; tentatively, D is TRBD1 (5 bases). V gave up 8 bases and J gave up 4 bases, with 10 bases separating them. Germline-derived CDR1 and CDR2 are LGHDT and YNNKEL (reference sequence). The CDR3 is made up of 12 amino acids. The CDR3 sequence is CASCAGPDTQYF. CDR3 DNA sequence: TGTGCCAGCTGCGCAGGGCCAGATACGCAGTATTTT.

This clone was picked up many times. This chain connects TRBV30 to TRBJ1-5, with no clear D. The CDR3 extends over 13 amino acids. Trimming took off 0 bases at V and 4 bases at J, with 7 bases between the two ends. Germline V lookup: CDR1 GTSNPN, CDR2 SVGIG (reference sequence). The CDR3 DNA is TGTGCCTGGAGTGTTGGAGGGAATCAGCCCCAGCATTTT. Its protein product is CAWSVGGNQPQHF.

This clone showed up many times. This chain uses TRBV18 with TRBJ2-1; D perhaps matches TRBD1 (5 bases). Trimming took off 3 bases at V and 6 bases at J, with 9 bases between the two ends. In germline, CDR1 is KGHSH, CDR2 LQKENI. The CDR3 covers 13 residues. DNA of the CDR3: TGTGCCAGCTCACCCGACCAGGGCAATGAGCAGTTCTTC. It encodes CASSPDQGNEQFF.

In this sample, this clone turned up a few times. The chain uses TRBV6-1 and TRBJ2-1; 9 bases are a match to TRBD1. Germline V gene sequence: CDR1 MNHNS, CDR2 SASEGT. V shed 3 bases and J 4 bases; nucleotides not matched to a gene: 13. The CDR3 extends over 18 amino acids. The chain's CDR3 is CASSDIGVGQGPYNEQFF. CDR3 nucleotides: TGTGCCAGCAGTGATATCGGGGTAGGACAGGGGCCTTACAATGAGCAGTTCTTC.

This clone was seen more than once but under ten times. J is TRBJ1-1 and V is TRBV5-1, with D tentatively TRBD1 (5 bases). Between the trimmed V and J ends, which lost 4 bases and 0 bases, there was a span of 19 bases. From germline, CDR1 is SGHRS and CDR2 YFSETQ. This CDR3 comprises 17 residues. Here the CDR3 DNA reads TGCGCCAGCAGCACGGGACGGGGGACGAGTGTGAACACTGAAGCTTTCTTT. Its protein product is CASSTGRGTSVNTEAFF.

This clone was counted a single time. CDR3 amino acids: CSASMSPVTGAGLNEKLFF. In DNA, the CDR3 is TGCAGTGCTTCCATGAGCCCCGTTACAGGGGCGGGCTTGAATGAAAAACTGTTTTTT. The rearrangement links TRBV20-1 to TRBJ1-4; 7 nucleotides align to TRBD1. This CDR3 is 19 amino acids long. Germline V lookup: CDR1 DFQATT, CDR2 SNEGSKA (reference sequence). V lost 5 bases, J lost 5 bases, and 23 bases stayed unmatched.

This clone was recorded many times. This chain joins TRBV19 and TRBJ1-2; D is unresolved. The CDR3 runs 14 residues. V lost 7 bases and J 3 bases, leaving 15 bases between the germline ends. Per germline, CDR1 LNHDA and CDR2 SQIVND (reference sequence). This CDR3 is CASKLAEQYYGYTF. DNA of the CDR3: TGTGCCAGTAAGCTGGCCGAGCAATACTATGGCTACACCTTC.

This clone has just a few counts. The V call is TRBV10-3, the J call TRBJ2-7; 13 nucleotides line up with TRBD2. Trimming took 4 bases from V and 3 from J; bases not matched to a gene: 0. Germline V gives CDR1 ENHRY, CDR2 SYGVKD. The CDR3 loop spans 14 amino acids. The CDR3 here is CAISGTSGSYEQYF. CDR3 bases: TGTGCCATCAGTGGGACTAGCGGGAGCTACGAGCAGTACTTC.

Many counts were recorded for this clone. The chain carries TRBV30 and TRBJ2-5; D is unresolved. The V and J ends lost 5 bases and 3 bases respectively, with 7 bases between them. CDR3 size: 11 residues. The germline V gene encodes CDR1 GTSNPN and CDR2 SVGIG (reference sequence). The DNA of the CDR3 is TGTGCCTGGTCCCCGGAAGAGACCCAGTACTTC. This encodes CAWSPEETQYF.

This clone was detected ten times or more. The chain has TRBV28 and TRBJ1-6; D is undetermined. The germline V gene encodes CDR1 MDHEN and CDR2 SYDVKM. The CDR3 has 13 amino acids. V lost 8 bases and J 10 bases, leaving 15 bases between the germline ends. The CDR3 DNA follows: TGTGCCAGCCAAGGGCCAATAAAGTCACCCCTCCACTTT. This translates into CASQGPIKSPLHF.

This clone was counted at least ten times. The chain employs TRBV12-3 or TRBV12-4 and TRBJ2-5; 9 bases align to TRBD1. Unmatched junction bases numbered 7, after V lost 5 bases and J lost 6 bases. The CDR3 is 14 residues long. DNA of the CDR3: TGTGCCAGCAGTATGACAGGGGGGATGCAGACCCAGTACTTC. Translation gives CASSMTGGMQTQYF.

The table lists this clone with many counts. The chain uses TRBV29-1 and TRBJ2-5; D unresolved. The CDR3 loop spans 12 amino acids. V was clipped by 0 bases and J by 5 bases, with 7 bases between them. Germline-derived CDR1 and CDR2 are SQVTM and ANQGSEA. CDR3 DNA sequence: TGCAGCGTTGAAGATCGTGGGGAGACCCAGTACTTC. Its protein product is CSVEDRGETQYF. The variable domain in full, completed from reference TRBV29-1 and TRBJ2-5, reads SAVISQKPSRDICQRGTSLTIQCQVDSQVTMMFWYRQQPGQSLTLIATANQGSEATYESGFVIDKFPISRPNLTFSTLTVSNMSPEDSSIYLCSVEDRGETQYFGPGTRLLVL.

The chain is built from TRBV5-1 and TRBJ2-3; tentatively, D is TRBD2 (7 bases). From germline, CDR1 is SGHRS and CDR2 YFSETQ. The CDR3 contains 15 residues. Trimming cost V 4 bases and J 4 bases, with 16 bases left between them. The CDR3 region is CASSTAGGAADTQYF. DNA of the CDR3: TGCGCCAGCAGCACTGCTGGGGGGGCGGCAGATACGCAGTATTTT.

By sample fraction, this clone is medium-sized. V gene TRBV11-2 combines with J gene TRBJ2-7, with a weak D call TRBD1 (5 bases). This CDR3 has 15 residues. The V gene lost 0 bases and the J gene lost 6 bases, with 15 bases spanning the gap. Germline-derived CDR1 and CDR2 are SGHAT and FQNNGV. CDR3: CASSLEPGLKSEQYF. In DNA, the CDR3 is TGTGCCAGCAGCTTAGAACCAGGGCTGAAAAGCGAGCAGTACTTC.

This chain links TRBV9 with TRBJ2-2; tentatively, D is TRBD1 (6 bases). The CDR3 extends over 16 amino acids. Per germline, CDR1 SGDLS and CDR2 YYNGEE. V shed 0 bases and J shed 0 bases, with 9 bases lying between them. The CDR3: CASSVVQGANTGELFF. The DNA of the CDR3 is TGTGCCAGCAGCGTAGTACAGGGCGCGAACACCGGGGAGCTGTTTTTT.

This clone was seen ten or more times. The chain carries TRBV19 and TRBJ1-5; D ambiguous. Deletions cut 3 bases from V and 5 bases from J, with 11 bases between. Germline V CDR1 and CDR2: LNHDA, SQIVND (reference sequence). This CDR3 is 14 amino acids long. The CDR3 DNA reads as TGTGCCAGTAGTATTGTCGGCGGGGATCAGCCCCAGCATTTT. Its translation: CASSIVGGDQPQHF.

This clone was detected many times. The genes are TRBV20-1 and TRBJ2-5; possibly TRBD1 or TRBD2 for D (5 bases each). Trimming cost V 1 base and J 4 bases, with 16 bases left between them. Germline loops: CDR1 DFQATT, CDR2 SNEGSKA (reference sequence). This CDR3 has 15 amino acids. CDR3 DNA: TGCAGTGCTAGAGGGTCATGGGGGAGCGGAGAGACCCAGTACTTC. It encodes CSARGSWGSGETQYF.

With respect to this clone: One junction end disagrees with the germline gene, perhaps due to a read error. The CDR3, as DNA: TGCAGTGGTAGGGGACAGGGCGCGGTTTTCCATAGCACAGATACGCTGTATTTT. Translation: CSGRGQGAVFHSTDTLYF. This chain joins TRBV20-1 and TRBJ2-3, with TRBD1 identical over 9 bases. In germline, CDR1 is DFQATT, CDR2 SNEGSKA (reference sequence). The CDR3 runs to 18 residues.

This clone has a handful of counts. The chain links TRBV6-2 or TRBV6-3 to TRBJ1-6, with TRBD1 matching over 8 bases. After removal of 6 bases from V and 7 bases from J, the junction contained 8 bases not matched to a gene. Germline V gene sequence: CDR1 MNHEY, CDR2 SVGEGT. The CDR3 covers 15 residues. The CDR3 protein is CASRTTGASNSPLHF. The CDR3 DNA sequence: TGTGCCAGCAGAACGACAGGGGCTTCAAATTCACCCCTCCACTTT.

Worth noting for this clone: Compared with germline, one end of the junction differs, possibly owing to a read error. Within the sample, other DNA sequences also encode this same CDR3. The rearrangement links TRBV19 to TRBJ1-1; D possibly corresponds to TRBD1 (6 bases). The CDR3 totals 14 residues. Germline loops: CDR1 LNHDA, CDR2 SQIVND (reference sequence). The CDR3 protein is CASTPGQMNTEAFF. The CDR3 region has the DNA TGTGCCAGTACCCCTGGACAGATGAATACTGAAGCTTTCTTT.

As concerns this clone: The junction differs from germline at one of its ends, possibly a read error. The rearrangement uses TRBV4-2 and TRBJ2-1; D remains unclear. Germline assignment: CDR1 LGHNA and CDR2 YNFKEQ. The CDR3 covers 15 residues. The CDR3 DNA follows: TGTGCCAACAGCCAAGATTTGGCAGCCTACAATGGGCAGTTCTTC. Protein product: CANSQDLAAYNGQFF.

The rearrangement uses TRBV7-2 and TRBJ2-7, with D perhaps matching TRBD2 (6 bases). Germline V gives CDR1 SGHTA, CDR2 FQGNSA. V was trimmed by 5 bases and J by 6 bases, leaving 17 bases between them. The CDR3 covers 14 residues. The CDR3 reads CASSPRPGVAEQYF. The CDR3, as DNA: TGTGCCAGCAGCCCCAGGCCGGGGGTGGCCGAGCAGTACTTC.